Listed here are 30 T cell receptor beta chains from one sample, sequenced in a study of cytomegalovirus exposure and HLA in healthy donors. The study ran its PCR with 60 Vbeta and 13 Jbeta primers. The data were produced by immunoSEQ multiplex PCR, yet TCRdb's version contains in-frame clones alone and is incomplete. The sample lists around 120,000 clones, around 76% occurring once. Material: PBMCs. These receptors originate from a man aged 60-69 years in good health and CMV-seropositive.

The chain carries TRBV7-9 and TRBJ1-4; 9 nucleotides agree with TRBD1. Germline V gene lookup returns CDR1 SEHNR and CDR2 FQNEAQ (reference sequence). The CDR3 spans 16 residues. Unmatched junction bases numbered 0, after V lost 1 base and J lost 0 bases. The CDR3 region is CASSLGTGATNEKLFF. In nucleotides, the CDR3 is TGTGCCAGCAGCTTAGGGACAGGGGCAACTAATGAAAAACTGTTTTTT.

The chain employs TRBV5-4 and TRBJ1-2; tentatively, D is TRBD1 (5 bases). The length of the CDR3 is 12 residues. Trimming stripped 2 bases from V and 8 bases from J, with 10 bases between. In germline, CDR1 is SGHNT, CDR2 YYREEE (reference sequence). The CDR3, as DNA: TGTGCCAGCAGCTTATCGACAGCAGGCTACACCTTC. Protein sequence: CASSLSTAGYTF.

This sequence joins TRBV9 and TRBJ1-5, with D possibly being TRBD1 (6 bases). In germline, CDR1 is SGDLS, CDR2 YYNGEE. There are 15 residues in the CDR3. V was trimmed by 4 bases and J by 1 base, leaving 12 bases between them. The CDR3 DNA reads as TGTGCCAGCAGCTACAGGGAGGGAAGCAATCAGCCCCAGCATTTT. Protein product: CASSYREGSNQPQHF.

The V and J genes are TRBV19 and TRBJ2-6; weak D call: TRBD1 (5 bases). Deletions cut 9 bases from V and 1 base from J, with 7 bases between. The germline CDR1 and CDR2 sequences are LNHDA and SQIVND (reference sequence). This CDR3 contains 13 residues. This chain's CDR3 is CASDRSGANVLTF. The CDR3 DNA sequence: TGTGCCAGCGACAGATCTGGGGCCAACGTCCTGACTTTC.

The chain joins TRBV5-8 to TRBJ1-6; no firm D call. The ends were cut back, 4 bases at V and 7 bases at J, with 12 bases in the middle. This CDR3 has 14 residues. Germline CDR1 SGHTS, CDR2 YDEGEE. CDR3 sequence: CASSPRQENSPLHF. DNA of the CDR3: TGTGCCAGCAGCCCCCGGCAGGAAAATTCACCCCTCCACTTT.

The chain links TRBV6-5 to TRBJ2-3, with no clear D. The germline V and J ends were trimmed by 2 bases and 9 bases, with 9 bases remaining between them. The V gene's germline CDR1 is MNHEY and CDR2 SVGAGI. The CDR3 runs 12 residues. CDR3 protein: CASSYRPGTQYF. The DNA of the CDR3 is TGTGCCAGCAGTTACCGTCCCGGGACGCAGTATTTT.

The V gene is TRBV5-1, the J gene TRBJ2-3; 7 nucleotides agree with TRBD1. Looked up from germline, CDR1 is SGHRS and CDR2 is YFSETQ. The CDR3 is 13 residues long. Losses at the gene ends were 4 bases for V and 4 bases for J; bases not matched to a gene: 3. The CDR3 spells CASSPQGADTQYF. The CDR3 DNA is TGCGCCAGCAGCCCTCAGGGGGCAGATACGCAGTATTTT.

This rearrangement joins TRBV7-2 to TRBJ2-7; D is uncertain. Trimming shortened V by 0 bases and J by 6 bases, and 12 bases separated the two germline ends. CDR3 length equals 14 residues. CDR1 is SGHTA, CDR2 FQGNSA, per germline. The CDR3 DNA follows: TGTGCCAGCAGCTTAGCCCTCGCGCCGGGCGAGCAGTACTTC. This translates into CASSLALAPGEQYF.

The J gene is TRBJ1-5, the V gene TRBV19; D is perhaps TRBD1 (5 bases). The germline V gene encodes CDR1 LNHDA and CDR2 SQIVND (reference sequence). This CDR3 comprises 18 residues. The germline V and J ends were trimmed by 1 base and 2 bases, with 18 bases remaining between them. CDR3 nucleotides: TGTGCCAGTAGTATAGGGGGCGGCAGCTTGATAGGCAATCAGCCCCAGCATTTT. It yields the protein CASSIGGGSLIGNQPQHF.

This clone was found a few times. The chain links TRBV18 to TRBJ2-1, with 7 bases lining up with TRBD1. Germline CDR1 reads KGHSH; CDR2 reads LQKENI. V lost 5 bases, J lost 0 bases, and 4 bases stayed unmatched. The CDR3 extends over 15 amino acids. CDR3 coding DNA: TGTGCCAGCTCAGTACAGGGGAGCTCCTACAATGAGCAGTTCTTC. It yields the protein CASSVQGSSYNEQFF.

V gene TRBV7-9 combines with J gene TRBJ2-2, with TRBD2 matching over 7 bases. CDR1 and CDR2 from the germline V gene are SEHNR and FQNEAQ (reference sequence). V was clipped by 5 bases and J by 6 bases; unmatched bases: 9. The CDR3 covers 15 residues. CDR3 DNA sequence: TGTGCCAGCAGCCTCTTGGGGAGGGGTTCCGGGGAGCTGTTTTTT. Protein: CASSLLGRGSGELFF.

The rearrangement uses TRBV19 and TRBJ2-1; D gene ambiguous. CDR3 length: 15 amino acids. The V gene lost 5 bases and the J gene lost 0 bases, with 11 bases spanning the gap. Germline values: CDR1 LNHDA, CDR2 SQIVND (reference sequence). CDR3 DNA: TGTGCCAGTAGTCTGGTGGCCAGCTCCTACAATGAGCAGTTCTTC. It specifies CASSLVASSYNEQFF.

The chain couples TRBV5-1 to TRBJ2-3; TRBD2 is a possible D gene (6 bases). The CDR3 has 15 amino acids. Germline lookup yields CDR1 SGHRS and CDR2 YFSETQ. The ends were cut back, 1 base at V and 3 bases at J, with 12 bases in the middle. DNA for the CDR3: TGCGCCAGCAGCTTGAAGACGGGAGTTACAGATACGCAGTATTTT. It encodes CASSLKTGVTDTQYF.

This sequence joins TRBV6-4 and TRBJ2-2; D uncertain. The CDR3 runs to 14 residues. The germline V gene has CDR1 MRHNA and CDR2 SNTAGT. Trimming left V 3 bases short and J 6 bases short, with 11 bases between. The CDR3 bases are TGTGCCAGCAGTGAAATAGCTATCGCCGGGGAGCTGTTTTTT. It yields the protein CASSEIAIAGELFF.

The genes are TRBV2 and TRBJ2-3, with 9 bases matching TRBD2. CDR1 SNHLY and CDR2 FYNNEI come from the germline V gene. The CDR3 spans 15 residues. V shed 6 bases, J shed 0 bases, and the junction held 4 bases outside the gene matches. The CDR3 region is CASSPLAGSTDTQYF. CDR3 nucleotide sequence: TGTGCCAGCAGCCCCCTAGCGGGGAGCACAGATACGCAGTATTTT. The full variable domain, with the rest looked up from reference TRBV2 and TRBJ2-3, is EPEVTQTPSHQVTQMGQEVILRCVPISNHLYFYWYRQILGQKVEFLVSFYNNEISEKSEIFDDQFSVERPDGSNFTLKIRSTKLEDSAMYFCASSPLAGSTDTQYFGPGTRLTVL.

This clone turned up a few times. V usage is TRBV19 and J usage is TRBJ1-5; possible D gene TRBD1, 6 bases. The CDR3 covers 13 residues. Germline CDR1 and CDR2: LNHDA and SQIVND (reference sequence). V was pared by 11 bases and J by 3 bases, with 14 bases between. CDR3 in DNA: TGTGCCGCCTCCGAGGGGGTCAATCAGCCCCAGCATTTT. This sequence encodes CAASEGVNQPQHF.

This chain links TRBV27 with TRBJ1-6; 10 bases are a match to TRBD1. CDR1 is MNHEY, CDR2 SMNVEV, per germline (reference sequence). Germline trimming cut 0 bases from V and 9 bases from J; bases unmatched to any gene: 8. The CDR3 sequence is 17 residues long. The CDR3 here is CASSLSRQGADSSPLHF. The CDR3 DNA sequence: TGTGCCAGCAGTTTATCGAGACAGGGGGCCGACAGTTCACCCCTCCACTTT.

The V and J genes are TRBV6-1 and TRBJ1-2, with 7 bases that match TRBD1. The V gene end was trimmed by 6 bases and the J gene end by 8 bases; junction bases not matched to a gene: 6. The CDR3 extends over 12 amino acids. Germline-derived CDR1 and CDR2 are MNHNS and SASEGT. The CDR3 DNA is TGTGCCAGCAGCCTCCAGGGGGACGGCTACACCTTC. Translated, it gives CASSLQGDGYTF.

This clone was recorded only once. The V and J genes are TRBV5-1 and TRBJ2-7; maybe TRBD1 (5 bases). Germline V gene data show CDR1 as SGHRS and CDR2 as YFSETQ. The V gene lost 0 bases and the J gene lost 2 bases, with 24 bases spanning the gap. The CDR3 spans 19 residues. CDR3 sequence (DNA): TGCGCCAGCAGCTTGGGTAGGGTGACAGCGCTAAGGGGTCCCTACGAGCAGTACTTC. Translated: CASSLGRVTALRGPYEQYF.

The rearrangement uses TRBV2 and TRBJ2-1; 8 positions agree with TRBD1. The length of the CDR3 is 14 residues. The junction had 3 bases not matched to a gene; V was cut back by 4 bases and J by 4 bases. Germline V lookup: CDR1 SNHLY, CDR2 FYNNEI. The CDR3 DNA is TGTGCCAGCAGTGGAGACAGGGGATACAATGAGCAGTTCTTC. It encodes CASSGDRGYNEQFF.

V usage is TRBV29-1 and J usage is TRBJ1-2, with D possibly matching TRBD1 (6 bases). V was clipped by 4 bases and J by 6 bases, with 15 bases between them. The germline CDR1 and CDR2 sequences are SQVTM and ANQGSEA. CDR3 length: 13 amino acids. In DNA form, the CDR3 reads TGCAGCGTTGCATCACAGGGCGGAGATGGCTACACCTTC. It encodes CSVASQGGDGYTF.

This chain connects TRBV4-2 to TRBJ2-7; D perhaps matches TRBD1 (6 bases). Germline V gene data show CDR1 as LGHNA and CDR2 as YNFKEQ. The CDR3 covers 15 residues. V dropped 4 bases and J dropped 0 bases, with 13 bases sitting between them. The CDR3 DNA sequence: TGTGCCAGCAGCCGAGGCCGGGACACCTCCTACGAGCAGTACTTC. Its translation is CASSRGRDTSYEQYF.

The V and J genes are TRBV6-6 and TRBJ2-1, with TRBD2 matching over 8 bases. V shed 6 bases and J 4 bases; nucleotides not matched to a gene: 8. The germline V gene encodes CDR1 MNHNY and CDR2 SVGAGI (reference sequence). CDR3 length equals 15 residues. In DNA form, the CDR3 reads TGTGCCAGCAGCCAAACTAGCGGCGCATACAATGAGCAGTTCTTC. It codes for CASSQTSGAYNEQFF.

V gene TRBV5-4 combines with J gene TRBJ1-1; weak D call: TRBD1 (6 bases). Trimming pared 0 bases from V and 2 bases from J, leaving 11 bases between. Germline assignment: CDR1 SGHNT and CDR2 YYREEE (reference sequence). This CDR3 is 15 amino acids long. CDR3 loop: CASSLGLGANTEAFF. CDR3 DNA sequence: TGTGCCAGCAGCTTGGGCCTGGGGGCAAACACTGAAGCTTTCTTT.

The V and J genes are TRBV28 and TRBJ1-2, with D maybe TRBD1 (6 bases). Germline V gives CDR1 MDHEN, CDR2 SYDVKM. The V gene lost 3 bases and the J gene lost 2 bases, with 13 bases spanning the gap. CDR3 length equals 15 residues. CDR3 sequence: CASSFSDRRNYGYTF. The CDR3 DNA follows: TGTGCCAGCAGTTTCAGCGACAGGAGGAACTATGGCTACACCTTC.

CDR3 in DNA: TGTGCCAGCAGGTACACAGATACGCAGTATTTT. Its translation: CASRYTDTQYF. The chain joins TRBV2 to TRBJ2-3; D ambiguous. V was cut by 6 bases and J by 2 bases, with 3 bases left in between. In germline, CDR1 is SNHLY, CDR2 FYNNEI. The CDR3 spans 11 residues.

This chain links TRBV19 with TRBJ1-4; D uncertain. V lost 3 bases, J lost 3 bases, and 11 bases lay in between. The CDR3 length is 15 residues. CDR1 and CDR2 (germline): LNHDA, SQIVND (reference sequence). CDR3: CASSIQAQANEKLFF. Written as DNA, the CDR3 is TGTGCCAGTAGTATCCAGGCTCAAGCTAATGAAAAACTGTTTTTT. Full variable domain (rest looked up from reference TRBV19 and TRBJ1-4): DGGITQSPKYLFRKEGQNVTLSCEQNLNHDAMYWYRQDPGQGLRLIYYSQIVNDFQKGDIAEGYSVSREKKESFPLTVTSAQKNPTAFYLCASSIQAQANEKLFFGSGTQLSVL.

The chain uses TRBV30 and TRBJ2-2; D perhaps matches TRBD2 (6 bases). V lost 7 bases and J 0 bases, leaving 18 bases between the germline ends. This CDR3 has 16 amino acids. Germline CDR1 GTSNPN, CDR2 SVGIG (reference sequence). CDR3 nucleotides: TGTGCCTATCACGCAGGGACTTTACCGAACACCGGGGAGCTGTTTTTT. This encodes CAYHAGTLPNTGELFF.

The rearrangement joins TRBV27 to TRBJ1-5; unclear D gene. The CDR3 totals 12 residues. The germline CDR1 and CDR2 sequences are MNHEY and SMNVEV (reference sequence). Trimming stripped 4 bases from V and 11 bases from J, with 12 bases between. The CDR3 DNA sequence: TGTGCCAGCAGTTCCGTAGTCGGGTCCCAGCATTTT. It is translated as CASSSVVGSQHF.

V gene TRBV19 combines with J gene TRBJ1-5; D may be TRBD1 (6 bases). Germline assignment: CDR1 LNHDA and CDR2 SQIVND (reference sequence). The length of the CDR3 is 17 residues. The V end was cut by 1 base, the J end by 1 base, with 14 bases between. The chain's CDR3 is CASSIGAGRGSNQPQHF. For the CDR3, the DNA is TGTGCCAGTAGTATAGGCGCAGGGAGGGGGAGCAATCAGCCCCAGCATTTT.